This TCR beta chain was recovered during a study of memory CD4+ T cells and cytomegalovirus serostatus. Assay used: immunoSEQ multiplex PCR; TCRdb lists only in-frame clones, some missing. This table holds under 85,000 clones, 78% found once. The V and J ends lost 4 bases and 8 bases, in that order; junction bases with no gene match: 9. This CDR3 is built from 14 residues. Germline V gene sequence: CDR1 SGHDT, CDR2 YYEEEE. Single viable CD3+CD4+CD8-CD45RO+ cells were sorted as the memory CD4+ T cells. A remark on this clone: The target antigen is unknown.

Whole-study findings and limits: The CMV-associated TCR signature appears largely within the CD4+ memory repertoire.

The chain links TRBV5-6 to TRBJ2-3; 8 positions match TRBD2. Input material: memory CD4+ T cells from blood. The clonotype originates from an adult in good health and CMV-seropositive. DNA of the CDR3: TGTGCCAGCAGCCGAGCGGGAGTTACAAGTACGCAGTATTTT. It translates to CASSRAGVTSTQYF.